This TCR beta chain was documented in a study of post-analysis software for immune sequencing data. Study details: Patients with relapsing-remitting, secondary progressive and progressive-relapsing multiple sclerosis courses were all represented.

This clonotype was recorded many times. The antigen is undetermined. Whole-study results and caveats: Same-batch preparations were strongly co-clustered by F measure. Compared with controls, patients showed significantly lower normalized Chao1 diversity.

Researchers reported that TCR beta cDNA libraries carried unique molecular identifiers. Out of 1 to 10 million T cells, about 520,000 cDNA molecules were generated. TCRdb reprocessed the PCR reads via MiXCR and lists one record per CDR3 protein. Of fewer than 850,000 distinct CDR3 sequences listed, under 60% are singletons. The TCR originated in a girl between 5 and 17 years old with multiple sclerosis. The sequencing sample was made of blood.

CDR3 sequence reads: CASSLFGGETQYF. The CDR3 DNA reads as TGTGCCAGCAGTTTATTTGGTGGAGAGACCCAGTACTTC. The J gene is TRBJ2-5, the V gene TRBV27; no clear D. Germline V gives CDR1 MNHEY, CDR2 SMNVEV (reference sequence). The CDR3 has 13 amino acids. V gave up 1 base and J gave up 4 bases, with 7 bases separating them.